This T cell receptor beta chain stems from a study of blood T cell repertoires in COVID-19. Background on the study: Some COVID-19 samples were acute and others convalescent; all came from the United States, Italy and Spain. T cells, B-cell-depleted T cells, or PBMCs provided the cDNA or gDNA that served as material.

V dropped 4 bases and J dropped 6; count of bases not matched to a gene: 11. CDR1 is KGHSH and CDR2 is LQKENI in the germline V gene. This CDR3 is built from 16 residues. Source study methods: Estimation of nucleated cell counts was performed using reference gene primer amplification. The assay was immunoSEQ multiplex PCR, and TCRdb's table has in-frame clones only and misses some. Clonal size and the V and J genes are those of that table, whereas D and trimming came from the DNA. The sample lists approximately 230,000 clones; 75% to 95% were seen once. Study members were between roughly 18 and 89 years old and lived in about two dozen US regions.

The rearrangement joins TRBV18 to TRBJ2-1; 8 bases map to TRBD1. Sequenced input: PBMCs or T cells enriched from blood (not recorded which). This TCR was recovered from a woman aged 18 to 35 who had recovered from COVID-19. The CDR3 spells CASSQGDRQSRNEQFF. CDR3 coding DNA: TGTGCCAGCTCACAAGGGGACAGGCAGAGCCGCAATGAGCAGTTCTTC.